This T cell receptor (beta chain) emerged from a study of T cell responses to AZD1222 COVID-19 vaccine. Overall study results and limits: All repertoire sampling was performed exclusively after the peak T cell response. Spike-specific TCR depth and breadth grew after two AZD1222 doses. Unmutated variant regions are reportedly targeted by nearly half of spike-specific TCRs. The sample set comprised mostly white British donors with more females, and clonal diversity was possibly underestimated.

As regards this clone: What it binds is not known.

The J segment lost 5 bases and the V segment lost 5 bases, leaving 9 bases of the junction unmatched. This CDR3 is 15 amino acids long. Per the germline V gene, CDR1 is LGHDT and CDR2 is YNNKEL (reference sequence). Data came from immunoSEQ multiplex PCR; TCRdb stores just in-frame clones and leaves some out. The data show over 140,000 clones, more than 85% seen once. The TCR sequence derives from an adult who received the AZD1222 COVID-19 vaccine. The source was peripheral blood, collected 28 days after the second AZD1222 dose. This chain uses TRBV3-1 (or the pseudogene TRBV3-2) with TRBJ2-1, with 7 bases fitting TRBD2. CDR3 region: CASSVTSDLNNEQFF. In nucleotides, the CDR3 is TGTGCCAGCAGCGTCACTAGCGACCTAAACAATGAGCAGTTCTTC.